This T cell receptor beta chain was retrieved from a study of blood T cell repertoires in COVID-19. Clones were sequenced by immunoSEQ multiplex PCR, and TCRdb holds only the in-frame ones, with some missing. Among some 130,000 clones listed, approximately 89% were seen once. CDR1 and CDR2 from the germline V gene are MNHEY and SVGEGT. Losses at the gene ends were 7 bases for V and 0 bases for J; bases not matched to a gene: 15. This CDR3 region has 18 residues. The V and J genes are TRBV6-2 or TRBV6-3 and TRBJ1-1; 9 nucleotides agree with TRBD1. The sequencing sample was made of peripheral blood. The TCR was taken from a human donor in a cohort sampled during active COVID-19. DNA of the CDR3: TGTGCCAGCACCCCCCCCACACAGGGGGCGAACATGAACACTGAAGCTTTCTTT. Its protein is CASTPPTQGANMNTEAFF.